Listed here are 27 T cell receptor beta chains from one sample, sequenced in a study of blood T cell repertoires in COVID-19. Clones were sequenced by immunoSEQ multiplex PCR, and TCRdb holds only the in-frame ones, with some missing. This table has 200,000 to 300,000 clones, about 87% appearing once. Sample: peripheral blood. These receptors were obtained from a woman in her thirties or forties with acute or convalescent COVID-19.

The chain links TRBV9 to TRBJ1-1, with no clear D. CDR3 size: 14 residues. V lost 7 bases and J lost 2, with 15 bases in between. Germline values: CDR1 SGDLS, CDR2 YYNGEE. CDR3 residues: CASGGGSTNTEAFF. The CDR3 bases are TGTGCCAGCGGAGGTGGGTCCACCAACACTGAAGCTTTCTTT.

V and J are TRBV5-1 and TRBJ2-3, with D possibly matching TRBD1 (6 bases). The V end was cut by 3 bases, the J end by 6 bases, with 17 bases between. The CDR3 totals 15 residues. In germline, CDR1 is SGHRS, CDR2 YFSETQ. CDR3 nucleotides: TGCGCCAGCAGCTGGAGCCCGGACAGAAAGGATACGCAGTATTTT. This gives the protein CASSWSPDRKDTQYF.

The chain uses TRBV11-2 and TRBJ1-2; D may be TRBD1 (5 bases). Germline CDR1 reads SGHAT; CDR2 reads FQNNGV. The CDR3 is 15 residues long. Trimming shortened V by 3 bases and J by 0 bases, and 11 bases separated the two germline ends. In DNA form, the CDR3 reads TGTGCCAGCAGCTTGGGACTTAGAACTAACTATGGCTACACCTTC. It is translated as CASSLGLRTNYGYTF.

This clone has a handful of counts. DNA for the CDR3: TGTGCCAGCAGTGAGGGCTCTGGGGCCAACGTCCTGACTTTC. Protein sequence: CASSEGSGANVLTF. The rearrangement joins TRBV6-2 or TRBV6-3 to TRBJ2-6; D might be TRBD2 (5 bases). Germline loops: CDR1 MNHEY, CDR2 SVGEGT. The V end lost 5 bases, the J end lost 0 bases, and 5 bases lay between the germline ends. The CDR3 consists of 14 residues.

V is TRBV7-2 and J is TRBJ2-2; 13 positions agree with TRBD2. V lost 2 bases, J lost 6 bases, and 3 bases stayed unmatched. The CDR3 covers 16 residues. Germline CDR1 SGHTA, CDR2 FQGNSA. The CDR3 spells CASSLSTSGGAGELFF. The CDR3 region has the DNA TGTGCCAGCAGCTTATCAACTAGCGGGGGGGCCGGGGAGCTGTTTTTT.

The chain is built from TRBV19 and TRBJ1-5; D is possibly TRBD1 (5 bases). Trimming stripped 7 bases from V and 6 bases from J, with 19 bases between. The length of the CDR3 is 15 residues. The germline CDR1 and CDR2 sequences are LNHDA and SQIVND (reference sequence). The CDR3 sequence is CASKKGQASFQPQHF. Here the CDR3 DNA reads TGTGCCAGTAAGAAGGGGCAGGCCTCTTTTCAGCCCCAGCATTTT.

V usage is TRBV7-2 and J usage is TRBJ1-1; D unresolved. This CDR3 contains 14 residues. V lost 5 bases and J 1 base, leaving 11 bases between the germline ends. Per germline, CDR1 SGHTA and CDR2 FQGNSA. The CDR3 is CASSPTRGNTEAFF. Written as DNA, the CDR3 is TGTGCCAGCAGCCCTACGCGGGGGAACACTGAAGCTTTCTTT. The complete variable domain, with remaining parts taken from reference TRBV7-2 and TRBJ1-1, reads GAGVSQSPSNKVTEKGKDVELRCDPISGHTALYWYRQSLGQGLEFLIYFQGNSAPDKSGLPSDRFSAERTGGSVSTLTIQRTQQEDSAVYLCASSPTRGNTEAFFGQGTRLTVV.

V gene TRBV7-8 combines with J gene TRBJ2-4; D might be TRBD1 (6 bases). CDR1 and CDR2 (germline): SGHVS, FQNEAQ. CDR3 length: 17 residues. Trimming removed 5 bases at V and 0 bases at J, with 17 bases between. The CDR3 DNA is TGTGCCAGCAGCGCTAGAGTCAACAGGGAAGCCAAAAACATTCAGTACTTC. This encodes CASSARVNREAKNIQYF. Based on the CDR3 plus reference TRBV7-8 and TRBJ2-4, the full variable domain is GAGVSQSPRYKVAKRGQDVALRCDPISGHVSLFWYQQALGQGPEFLTYFQNEAQLDKSGLPSDRFFAERPEGSVSTLKIQRTQQEDSAVYLCASSARVNREAKNIQYFGAGTRLSVL.

V is TRBV19 and J is TRBJ2-1; D perhaps matches TRBD2 (6 bases). The CDR3 contains 15 residues. V gave up 4 bases and J gave up 5 bases, with 15 bases separating them. Germline V gene lookup returns CDR1 LNHDA and CDR2 SQIVND (reference sequence). The CDR3 DNA sequence: TGTGCCAGTAGTAAAAGCCCGGCGGGGAACAATGAGCAGTTCTTC. Translation gives CASSKSPAGNNEQFF.

This clone was recorded once. The chain carries TRBV7-3 and TRBJ1-1; tentative D call: TRBD1 (6 bases). The CDR3 covers 15 residues. The germline V gene has CDR1 SGHTA and CDR2 FQGTGA. V gave up 5 bases and J gave up 7 bases, with 20 bases separating them. The DNA for the CDR3 is TGTGCCAGCAGCGCCGGCGGACGACAGGCGGGTGAAGCTTTCTTT. Residues: CASSAGGRQAGEAFF. The complete variable domain, with remaining parts taken from reference TRBV7-3 and TRBJ1-1, reads GAGVSQTPSNKVTEKGKYVELRCDPISGHTALYWYRQSLGQGPEFLIYFQGTGAADDSGLPNDRFFAVRPEGSVSTLKIQRTERGDSAVYLCASSAGGRQAGEAFFGQGTRLTVV.

This clone came up once. Here the CDR3 DNA reads TGTGCCAGCAGCCGGGACAGGACGAATCAGCCCCAGCATTTT. Amino acid sequence: CASSRDRTNQPQHF. The V call is TRBV5-8, the J call TRBJ1-5; TRBD1 aligns across 8 bases. The CDR3 totals 14 residues. Germline-derived CDR1 and CDR2 are SGHTS and YDEGEE. J was trimmed by 4 bases and V by 4 bases; bases with no gene match: 4.

J is TRBJ1-1 and V is TRBV7-8; D is ambiguous. Per germline, CDR1 SGHVS and CDR2 FQNEAQ. Trimming took 3 bases from V and 2 from J, leaving 7 bases between them. This CDR3 has 13 amino acids. This CDR3 is CASSLRRNTEAFF. In DNA, the CDR3 is TGTGCCAGCAGCTTGAGGAGAAACACTGAAGCTTTCTTT.

The V gene is TRBV14, the J gene TRBJ2-2; 7 bases match TRBD2. V dropped 1 base and J dropped 6; count of bases not matched to a gene: 8. Germline V gene lookup returns CDR1 SGHDN and CDR2 FVKESK. The length of the CDR3 is 16 residues. CDR3 in DNA: TGTGCCAGCAGCCAAGTTGGGAGGGTGCGGGCCGGGGAGCTGTTTTTT. It specifies CASSQVGRVRAGELFF.

This chain uses TRBV10-2 with TRBJ1-5; a possible D gene is TRBD1 (6 bases). The CDR3 consists of 12 residues. Per germline, CDR1 WSHSY and CDR2 SAAADI. The V and J ends lost 8 bases and 8 bases respectively, with 13 bases between them. The CDR3 nucleotides are TGCGCCAGCGCCTCAACAGGGAAGCCCCAGCATTTT. This translates into CASASTGKPQHF.

Written as DNA, the CDR3 is TGCAGTGCCAGTGTTGGGCTCGGCACTGAAGCTTTCTTT. Its protein product is CSASVGLGTEAFF. The chain couples TRBV20-1 to TRBJ1-1, with D unresolved. The V and J ends lost 6 bases and 4 bases respectively, with 15 bases between them. The CDR3 sequence is 13 residues long. Germline loops: CDR1 DFQATT, CDR2 SNEGSKA (reference sequence).

The chain employs TRBV2 and TRBJ2-3; TRBD2 might be the D (5 bases). Germline-derived CDR1 and CDR2 are SNHLY and FYNNEI. Trimming left V 1 base short and J 6 bases short, with 14 bases between. The CDR3 consists of 15 residues. In DNA form, the CDR3 reads TGTGCCAGCAGTGAAGGGCACGGGAAAATGGATACGCAGTATTTT. Protein sequence: CASSEGHGKMDTQYF.

The genes are TRBV19 and TRBJ2-3, with 8 nucleotides matching TRBD2. The CDR3 sequence is 18 residues long. CDR1 and CDR2 (germline): LNHDA, SQIVND (reference sequence). V shed 5 bases and J 2 bases; nucleotides not matched to a gene: 15. CDR3 protein: CASSPWRGVTTFTDTQYF. DNA for the CDR3: TGTGCCAGTAGTCCCTGGCGGGGGGTAACCACATTCACAGATACGCAGTATTTT.

This chain connects TRBV10-3 to TRBJ1-2; D is undetermined. The CDR3 covers 14 residues. Between the trimmed V and J ends, which lost 3 bases and 2 bases, there was a span of 10 bases. Per germline, CDR1 ENHRY and CDR2 SYGVKD. CDR3 residues: CAISEAPRNYGYTF. The CDR3 DNA reads as TGTGCCATCAGTGAAGCCCCCCGAAACTATGGCTACACCTTC.

The chain employs TRBV27 and TRBJ1-4; D perhaps matches TRBD1 (5 bases). Germline CDR1 MNHEY, CDR2 SMNVEV (reference sequence). CDR3 size: 16 residues. V lost 4 bases, J lost 0 bases, and 12 bases lay in between. In DNA form, the CDR3 reads TGTGCCAGCAGTTCCCAGGGCCTAGCAACTAATGAAAAACTGTTTTTT. This sequence encodes CASSSQGLATNEKLFF. The full variable domain, with the rest looked up from reference TRBV27 and TRBJ1-4, is EAQVTQNPRYLITVTGKKLTVTCSQNMNHEYMSWYRQDPGLGLRQIYYSMNVEVTDKGDVPEGYKVSRKEKRNFPLILESPSPNQTSLYFCASSSQGLATNEKLFFGSGTQLSVL.

The rearrangement joins TRBV19 to TRBJ2-3; 8 bases fit TRBD2. V lost 5 bases, J lost 0 bases, and 13 bases stayed unmatched. The CDR3 loop spans 18 amino acids. From germline, CDR1 is LNHDA and CDR2 SQIVND (reference sequence). The chain's CDR3 is CASSGRLGGGLSTDTQYF. The CDR3 DNA is TGTGCCAGTAGTGGCCGACTGGGCGGGGGGCTAAGCACAGATACGCAGTATTTT.

This sequence joins TRBV5-6 and TRBJ1-1; D is uncertain. Germline loops: CDR1 SGHDT, CDR2 YYEEEE. V lost 4 bases to trimming and J lost 0 bases, with 10 bases between them. This CDR3 spans 14 amino acids. In nucleotides, the CDR3 is TGTGCCAGCAGCCCCGACATTATGAACACTGAAGCTTTCTTT. Translated: CASSPDIMNTEAFF. The variable domain in full, completed from reference TRBV5-6 and TRBJ1-1, reads DAGVTQSPTHLIKTRGQQVTLRCSPKSGHDTVSWYQQALGQGPQFIFQYYEEEERQRGNFPDRFSGHQFPNYSSELNVNALLLGDSALYLCASSPDIMNTEAFFGQGTRLTVV.

This rearrangement joins TRBV7-9 to TRBJ2-3, with TRBD2 matching over 13 bases. V lost 5 bases and J lost 5; bases outside the gene matches: 4. The CDR3 runs to 15 residues. Germline assignment: CDR1 SEHNR and CDR2 FQNEAQ (reference sequence). The CDR3 here is CASSRLAGGRDTQYF. CDR3 coding DNA: TGTGCCAGCAGCCGACTAGCGGGGGGTCGAGATACGCAGTATTTT.

The rearrangement links TRBV24-1 to TRBJ2-2; 10 bases are shared with TRBD2. Germline values: CDR1 KGHDR, CDR2 SFDVKD. This CDR3 has 16 residues. The ends lost 4 bases at V and 2 bases at J; junction bases unmatched: 3. CDR3 in DNA: TGTGCCACCAGTGACCCTAGCGGGGGTAACACCGGGGAGCTGTTTTTT. This encodes CATSDPSGGNTGELFF.

The chain employs TRBV10-1 and TRBJ1-1; 7 bases fit TRBD1. V dropped 3 bases and J dropped 1; count of bases not matched to a gene: 2. There are 14 residues in the CDR3. Germline CDR1 reads WNHNN; CDR2 reads SYGVQD (reference sequence). The CDR3 sequence: CASSDNRGNTEAFF. Here the CDR3 DNA reads TGCGCCAGCAGTGACAACAGGGGGAACACTGAAGCTTTCTTT.

The V gene is TRBV6-1, the J gene TRBJ1-1, with 12 bases fitting TRBD1. Per germline, CDR1 MNHNS and CDR2 SASEGT. Trimming at V came to 1 base and at J to 10 bases, leaving 7 bases not matched to a gene. The CDR3 totals 15 residues. The CDR3 bases are TGTGCCAGCAGTGAAGACGGGACAGGGGGCTATTCAGCTTTCTTT. Its translation is CASSEDGTGGYSAFF.

This chain joins TRBV5-1 and TRBJ2-3; D is unresolved. This CDR3 is built from 15 residues. Trimming shortened V by 0 bases and J by 2 bases, and 10 bases separated the two germline ends. Per the germline V gene, CDR1 is SGHRS and CDR2 is YFSETQ. The CDR3 reads CASSLVSISTDTQYF. CDR3 nucleotides: TGCGCCAGCAGCTTGGTTTCCATTTCCACAGATACGCAGTATTTT.

V usage is TRBV5-5 and J usage is TRBJ2-7; D is perhaps TRBD1 (5 bases). The CDR3 runs 15 residues. The ends were cut back, 0 bases at V and 4 bases at J, with 14 bases in the middle. The germline V gene has CDR1 SGHKS and CDR2 YYEKEE (reference sequence). CDR3 in amino acids: CASSLGLGPIYEQYV. As DNA, the CDR3 is TGTGCCAGCAGCTTGGGGTTGGGGCCTATTTACGAGCAGTACGTC.